These T cell receptor beta chains were read from a single sample in a study of T cell responses to AZD1222 COVID-19 vaccine. Clones were sequenced by immunoSEQ multiplex PCR, and TCRdb holds only the in-frame ones, with some missing. This repertoire shows 150,000 or so clones, approximately 89% found once; its top ten account for approximately 1.3%. Sequenced here: peripheral blood, sampled 28 days after the second AZD1222 dose. The origin of the receptors is an adult who received the AZD1222 COVID-19 vaccine. CDR3s include the opening cysteine and the closing phenylalanine or tryptophan. Each record gives: J gene, clone size, V gene, D gene, CDR3 protein, CDR3 DNA. A D gene is named only where the DNA matches it firmly. The size entry is marked missing in some rows and otherwise reads once, few, many or a size class.

J: TRBJ1-5; size: -; V: TRBV10-3; D: -; CDR3: CAISAQGSQPQHF; DNA: TGTGCCATCAGTGCACAGGGAAGTCAGCCCCAGCATTTT
J: TRBJ1-2; size: -; V: TRBV7-3; D: -; CDR3: CASSLSRTQNNGYTF; DNA: TGTGCCAGCAGCTTATCACGGACTCAAAATAATGGCTACACCTTC
J: TRBJ2-3; size: once; V: TRBV18; D: TRBD2; CDR3: CASSPFGTSGTDTQYF; DNA: TGTGCCAGCTCACCATTTGGGACTAGCGGCACAGATACGCAGTATTTT
J: TRBJ1-2; size: few; V: TRBV2; D: -; CDR3: CASRLIGGQYGYTF; DNA: TGTGCCAGCCGACTTATAGGGGGTCAGTATGGCTACACCTTC
J: TRBJ1-1; size: -; V: TRBV2; D: -; CDR3: CASSEEGGTEAFF; DNA: TGTGCCAGCAGTGAAGAGGGGGGCACTGAAGCTTTCTTT
J: TRBJ1-3; size: -; V: TRBV10-3; D: -; CDR3: CAIRGQLSGNTIYF; DNA: TGTGCCATCAGAGGACAGTTATCTGGAAACACCATATATTTT
J: TRBJ2-5; size: once; V: TRBV7-8; D: -; CDR3: CATGSTETQYF; DNA: TGTGCCACGGGGTCAACGGAGACCCAGTACTTC
J: TRBJ1-3; size: -; V: TRBV11-2; D: -; CDR3: CASSLDLTGSFSGNTIYF; DNA: TGTGCCAGCAGCTTAGACCTAACCGGATCTTTCTCTGGAAACACCATATATTTT
J: TRBJ1-2; size: -; V: TRBV10-3; D: TRBD1; CDR3: CAISEGGQRNYGYTF; DNA: TGTGCCATCAGTGAGGGGGGACAGAGGAACTATGGCTACACCTTC
J: TRBJ2-2; size: -; V: TRBV6-1; D: TRBD2; CDR3: CASSEPGLATGELFF; DNA: TGTGCCAGCAGTGAGCCGGGACTAGCTACCGGGGAGCTGTTTTTT
J: TRBJ2-3; size: -; V: TRBV25-1; D: TRBD1; CDR3: CASSRSRTGGSTDTQYF; DNA: TGTGCCAGCAGTCGCTCGCGGACAGGGGGGAGCACAGATACGCAGTATTTT
J: TRBJ1-2; size: -; V: TRBV12-3/TRBV12-4; D: TRBD1; CDR3: CASSTGDNYGYTF; DNA: TGTGCCAGCAGTACAGGGGACAACTATGGCTACACCTTC
J: TRBJ2-1; size: -; V: TRBV19; D: -; CDR3: CASSERKGNSYNEQFF; DNA: TGTGCCAGTAGTGAGAGAAAAGGTAACTCCTACAATGAGCAGTTCTTC
J: TRBJ1-5; size: few; V: TRBV7-8; D: -; CDR3: CASSLGRRAGPNQPQHF; DNA: TGTGCCAGCAGCTTAGGGAGGCGGGCGGGCCCCAATCAGCCCCAGCATTTT
J: TRBJ2-3; size: -; V: TRBV7-3; D: -; CDR3: CASSLGRDFTQYF; DNA: TGTGCCAGCAGCTTGGGCCGGGACTTTACGCAGTATTTT
J: TRBJ2-1; size: -; V: TRBV4-1; D: -; CDR3: CASSLPPPGRQFF; DNA: TGCGCCAGCAGCCTTCCGCCCCCGGGCCGGCAGTTCTTC
J: TRBJ2-7; size: -; V: TRBV7-2; D: -; CDR3: CASSKTRASSYEQYF; DNA: TGTGCCAGCAGTAAAACCAGGGCTAGCTCCTACGAGCAGTACTTC
J: TRBJ2-7; size: -; V: TRBV6-5; D: -; CDR3: CASRGWVGLYEQYF; DNA: TGTGCCAGCAGGGGGTGGGTGGGCCTCTACGAGCAGTACTTC
J: TRBJ2-3; size: -; V: TRBV20-1; D: TRBD1; CDR3: CSASLQGATDTQYF; DNA: TGCAGTGCTAGTCTACAGGGGGCTACAGATACGCAGTATTTT
J: TRBJ1-2; size: once; V: TRBV10-2; D: TRBD1; CDR3: CASSESIQGGGYGYTF; DNA: TGCGCCAGCAGTGAGTCGATTCAAGGGGGCGGCTATGGCTACACCTTC
J: TRBJ1-2; size: -; V: TRBV19; D: -; CDR3: CASSIQPQQTYGYTF; DNA: TGTGCCAGTAGTATTCAACCGCAACAGACCTATGGCTACACCTTC
J: TRBJ1-5; size: once; V: TRBV19; D: TRBD1; CDR3: CASVSGQVFNQPQHF; DNA: TGTGCCAGTGTATCGGGACAGGTCTTCAATCAGCCCCAGCATTTT
J: TRBJ2-7; size: once; V: TRBV27; D: TRBD1; CDR3: CASSRTGVVSYEQYF; DNA: TGTGCCAGCAGCCGAACAGGGGTAGTCTCCTACGAGCAGTACTTC
J: TRBJ1-2; size: few; V: TRBV10-3; D: TRBD1; CDR3: CAISQGTGENYGYTF; DNA: TGTGCCATCAGCCAAGGGACAGGGGAGAACTATGGCTACACCTTC
J: TRBJ2-7; size: -; V: TRBV6-1; D: -; CDR3: CASSEGPPYEQYF; DNA: TGTGCCAGCAGTGAAGGACCGCCCTACGAGCAGTACTTC
J: TRBJ1-2; size: once; V: TRBV27; D: TRBD1; CDR3: CASSQQAGGYGYTF; DNA: TGTGCCAGCAGTCAACAAGCAGGGGGCTATGGCTACACCTTC
J: TRBJ2-2; size: -; V: TRBV4-1; D: TRBD1; CDR3: CASSQVPRAGGTGELFF; DNA: TGCGCCAGCAGCCAAGTACCCCGCGCAGGGGGCACCGGGGAGCTGTTTTTT
J: TRBJ2-2; size: -; V: TRBV9; D: -; CDR3: CASSVAGNTGELFF; DNA: TGTGCCAGCAGCGTAGCCGGGAACACCGGGGAGCTGTTTTTT
J: TRBJ2-1; size: few; V: TRBV18; D: TRBD2; CDR3: CASSPYGGASGRSEQFF; DNA: TGTGCCAGCTCACCCTACGGTGGGGCTAGCGGGAGAAGTGAGCAGTTCTTC
J: TRBJ1-1; size: -; V: TRBV27; D: -; CDR3: CASSLLGQLNTEAFF; DNA: TGTGCCAGCAGCCTCCTGGGGCAGTTGAACACTGAAGCTTTCTTT
J: TRBJ1-5; size: -; V: TRBV7-9; D: -; CDR3: CASSPVRANPLGQPQHF; DNA: TGTGCCAGCAGTCCTGTTAGGGCCAACCCACTAGGTCAGCCCCAGCATTTT
J: TRBJ2-1; size: few; V: TRBV7-2; D: TRBD2; CDR3: CASSLVRASGGARDEQFF; DNA: TGTGCCAGCAGCTTAGTGCGGGCTAGCGGGGGGGCTCGGGATGAGCAGTTCTTC
J: TRBJ1-3; size: -; V: TRBV7-3; D: -; CDR3: CASSLGSSGNTIYF; DNA: TGTGCCAGCAGCTTAGGGAGCTCTGGAAACACCATATATTTT